These 7 T cell receptor beta chains share one sample of origin, sequenced in a study of graft-versus-host responses after intestinal transplantation. Some clones are missing from TCRdb's copy, which holds only in-frame ones; the method was immunoSEQ multiplex PCR. This table holds around 90,000 clones, 90% to 95% found once. The antigens these receptors bind are not known. Sequenced here: unstimulated CD8+ T cells sorted from spleen or lymph node cells, sampled before transplant. These receptors were collected from a human donor who was the organ donor for an intestinal transplant.

The gene calls are TRBV4-1 and TRBJ2-7; D may be TRBD2 (5 bases). Germline values: CDR1 MGHRA, CDR2 YSYEKL. This CDR3 has 14 amino acids. V gave up 1 base and J gave up 3 bases, with 10 bases separating them. The CDR3 nucleotides read TGCGCCAGCAGCCAAGTACGGGGTGACTACGAGCAGTACTTC. Translation: CASSQVRGDYEQYF.

CDR3 protein: CASTGLLAGYNEQFF. The CDR3 nucleotides read TGTGCCAGCACCGGTTTGCTAGCGGGGTACAATGAGCAGTTCTTC. V gene TRBV7-9 combines with J gene TRBJ2-1, with 9 nucleotides matching TRBD2. Germline values: CDR1 SEHNR, CDR2 FQNEAQ (reference sequence). The CDR3 runs to 15 residues. V was pared by 7 bases and J by 4 bases, with 8 bases of the junction left unmatched. The full variable domain, rest sourced from reference TRBV7-9 and TRBJ2-1, is DTGVSQNPRHKITKRGQNVTFRCDPISEHNRLYWYRQTLGQGPEFLTYFQNEAQLEKSRLLSDRFSAERPKGSFSTLEIQRTEQGDSAMYLCASTGLLAGYNEQFFGPGTRLTVL.

This clone was recorded only once. V gene TRBV7-9 combines with J gene TRBJ1-4; TRBD1 matches 12 bases. V lost 0 bases to trimming and J lost 7 bases; unmatched junction nucleotides: 9. CDR1 is SEHNR and CDR2 is FQNEAQ in the germline V gene (reference sequence). CDR3 length: 18 amino acids. CDR3 protein: CASSLAFGTGGAGEKLFF. The CDR3 nucleotides read TGTGCCAGCAGCTTAGCTTTCGGGACAGGGGGCGCAGGTGAAAAACTGTTTTTT.

CDR3 residues: CASSLIQGAGNEQYF. The DNA of the CDR3 is TGTGCCAGCAGCTTAATACAGGGGGCGGGGAACGAGCAGTACTTC. This sequence joins TRBV11-2 and TRBJ2-7, with 9 bases identical to TRBD1. Germline lookup yields CDR1 SGHAT and CDR2 FQNNGV. The trim removed 2 bases at V and 5 bases at J, leaving 7 bases unmatched. The CDR3 consists of 15 residues.

V and J are TRBV7-8 and TRBJ2-7; TRBD2 might be the D (6 bases). CDR3 size: 15 residues. Deletions cut 0 bases from V and 7 bases from J, with 16 bases between. Looked up from germline, CDR1 is SGHVS and CDR2 is FQNEAQ. The CDR3 sequence is CASSLATRGGEEQYF. CDR3 in DNA: TGTGCCAGCAGCTTAGCGACTAGGGGTGGGGAAGAGCAGTACTTC.

This chain uses TRBV30 with TRBJ2-1; maybe TRBD2 (5 bases). Germline CDR1 and CDR2: GTSNPN and SVGIG (reference sequence). This CDR3 spans 16 amino acids. V was pared by 1 base and J by 4 bases, with 17 bases between. The CDR3 bases are TGTGCCTGGAGTGGCGGGTATGCACCGGCGTACAATGAGCAGTTCTTC. It translates to CAWSGGYAPAYNEQFF.

This clone was found once. The genes are TRBV27 and TRBJ2-7; TRBD2 might be the D (6 bases). V lost 4 bases, J lost 2 bases, and 18 bases lay in between. The CDR3 length is 16 residues. In germline, CDR1 is MNHEY, CDR2 SMNVEV (reference sequence). CDR3 amino acids: CASSSTTEGNPYEQYF. Written as DNA, the CDR3 is TGTGCCAGCAGTTCAACTACGGAGGGGAATCCCTACGAGCAGTACTTC.